This T cell receptor (beta chain) was found in a study of identical twins. This CDR3 is 16 amino acids long. The V gene end was trimmed by 0 bases and the J gene end by 5 bases; junction bases not matched to a gene: 6. In TCRdb, the 5' RACE reads were re-called with MiXCR into one record per CDR3 protein. The table lists about 520,000 distinct CDR3 sequences, under 25% of them singletons. This sample was shared with a second study, whose subject was T cells expressing NK-cell markers.

The TCR originated in a woman younger than 30 in good health. Input material: CD4+ T cells sorted from blood. This sequence joins TRBV12-3 or TRBV12-4 and TRBJ1-5; 8 bases are shared with TRBD1. The CDR3 nucleotides are TGTGCCAGCAGTTTAGCGAACGGACAGGGAGATCAGCCCCAGCATTTT. It is translated as CASSLANGQGDQPQHF.